The 14 T cell receptor beta chains reported below all come from one sample, sequenced in a study of shared clonotypes between healthy human individuals. Sequencing was performed with immunoSEQ multiplex PCR; in TCRdb, only in-frame clones are kept and a portion is missing. Here the sample spans 2 million to 2.5 million clones, more than 85% being singletons. As defined, naive CD8 cells were CD45RO-negative and positively selected for CCR7, with terminally differentiated effector memory CD45RA+ cells excluded. Material for sequencing was naive CD8+ T cells from PBMCs. These receptor sequences come from a man younger than 30 in good health. Some clones in this sample may be carry-over from other donors' samples.

This clone was counted a single time. The CDR3 nucleotides read TGTGCCAGCAGCCGGACGGGGAAGGGAGAGCAGTACTTC. Residues: CASSRTGKGEQYF. The chain employs TRBV14 and TRBJ2-7; weak D call: TRBD2 (5 bases). V dropped 4 bases and J dropped 7 bases, with 14 bases sitting between them. Germline-derived CDR1 and CDR2 are SGHDN and FVKESK. The CDR3 extends over 13 amino acids. The whole variable domain, filled in from reference TRBV14 and TRBJ2-7, reads EAGVTQFPSHSVIEKGQTVTLRCDPISGHDNLYWYRRVMGKEIKFLLHFVKESKQDESGMPNNRFLAERTGGTYSTLKVQPAELEDSGVYFCASSRTGKGEQYFGPGTRLTVT.

This clone was seen once. CDR3 DNA: TGTGCCAGCAGCTGGGCGGGGAACACCTACGAGCAGTACTTC. This gives the protein CASSWAGNTYEQYF. The chain uses TRBV11-2 and TRBJ2-7, with TRBD2 as a possible D gene (6 bases). The CDR3 extends over 14 amino acids. With 4 bases removed from V and 2 bases from J, the gap between germline ends came to 12 bases. Germline-derived CDR1 and CDR2 are SGHAT and FQNNGV.

This clone has just one count. The V call is TRBV12-5, the J call TRBJ2-7; no firm D call. Germline V gives CDR1 LGHNT, CDR2 FRNRAP. This CDR3 is 14 amino acids long. V was cut by 6 bases and J by 3 bases, with 15 bases left in between. The CDR3: CASGLAGPCYEQYF. CDR3 coding DNA: TGTGCTAGTGGCCTCGCCGGGCCCTGCTACGAGCAGTACTTC.

The chain combines TRBV29-1 with TRBJ2-1, with 10 bases fitting TRBD1. The CDR3 runs to 15 residues. With V trimmed by 3 bases and J by 4 bases, 6 bases remained unmatched. The germline gives CDR1 SQVTM, CDR2 ANQGSEA. The CDR3 coding sequence is TGCAGCGTTGAGCCCGGACAGGGGGTGTACAATGAGCAGTTCTTC. Translated: CSVEPGQGVYNEQFF.

The genes are TRBV7-9 and TRBJ1-3, with D maybe TRBD1 (6 bases). Germline V lookup: CDR1 SEHNR, CDR2 FQNEAQ (reference sequence). This CDR3 is built from 17 residues. Trimming shortened V by 0 bases and J by 4 bases, and 16 bases separated the two germline ends. The DNA of the CDR3 is TGTGCCAGCAGCTTAGCTGGGGAGGGGGAAACGGGAAACACCATATATTTT. Its translation: CASSLAGEGETGNTIYF.

The V and J genes are TRBV28 and TRBJ2-6, with D possibly being TRBD2 (5 bases). This CDR3 has 19 amino acids. Germline V gene lookup returns CDR1 MDHEN and CDR2 SYDVKM. Trimming left V 8 bases short and J 0 bases short, with 23 bases between. The CDR3, as DNA: TGTGCCAGCCCCGGGCTACGGGGTTACTCCAGCTCTGGGGCCAACGTCCTGACTTTC. This translates into CASPGLRGYSSSGANVLTF.

The genes are TRBV4-1 and TRBJ2-4; tentative D call: TRBD1 (7 bases). CDR1 is MGHRA and CDR2 is YSYEKL in the germline V gene. The CDR3 has 17 amino acids. Between the trimmed V and J ends, which lost 0 bases and 7 bases, there was a span of 19 bases. CDR3 DNA sequence: TGCGCCAGCAGCCAAGAATTAGTCAGGGGGGTAGAGAACATTCAGTACTTC. Its protein product is CASSQELVRGVENIQYF.

The rearrangement links TRBV19 to TRBJ2-7; perhaps TRBD1 as D (5 bases). Germline-derived CDR1 and CDR2 are LNHDA and SQIVND (reference sequence). The CDR3 consists of 13 residues. Trimming pared 6 bases from V and 2 bases from J, leaving 11 bases between. The CDR3 protein is CASRSRATYEQYF. The CDR3 DNA reads TGTGCCAGTAGGTCCAGGGCTACCTACGAGCAGTACTTC.

The chain links TRBV9 to TRBJ1-1; 7 positions match TRBD1. V gave up 4 bases and J gave up 8 bases; unmatched junction bases: 11. The CDR3 is 14 amino acids. Germline V gene sequence: CDR1 SGDLS, CDR2 YYNGEE. CDR3 sequence (DNA): TGTGCCAGCAGCCCCAGGGGGGGGGTCGCGGAAGCTTTCTTT. Translation: CASSPRGGVAEAFF. The full variable domain, with the rest looked up from reference TRBV9 and TRBJ1-1, is DSGVTQTPKHLITATGQRVTLRCSPRSGDLSVYWYQQSLDQGLQFLIQYYNGEERAKGNILERFSAQQFPDLHSELNLSSLELGDSALYFCASSPRGGVAEAFFGQGTRLTVV.

This CDR3 is CASSHTGRSYEQYF. CDR3 in DNA: TGCGCCAGCAGCCACACGGGCCGGTCCTACGAGCAGTACTTC. The V gene is TRBV4-1, the J gene TRBJ2-7, with D uncertain. V lost 3 bases and J 1 base, leaving 10 bases between the germline ends. Per germline, CDR1 MGHRA and CDR2 YSYEKL. The CDR3 extends over 14 amino acids.

This chain joins TRBV6-4 and TRBJ2-2; 10 bases agree with TRBD1. Per germline, CDR1 MRHNA and CDR2 SNTAGT. V lost 2 bases to trimming and J lost 3 bases; unmatched junction nucleotides: 0. The CDR3 runs 15 residues. CDR3 coding DNA: TGTGCCAGCAGTGACGGGACAGGGGACACCGGGGAGCTGTTTTTT. It yields the protein CASSDGTGDTGELFF.

This rearrangement joins TRBV28 to TRBJ2-5, with a tentative D call TRBD2 (6 bases). Germline CDR1 and CDR2: MDHEN and SYDVKM. CDR3 length: 16 amino acids. V was cut by 1 base and J by 4 bases, with 16 bases left in between. CDR3 sequence reads: CASSLSAGRLLETQYF. CDR3 coding DNA: TGTGCCAGCAGTTTATCAGCAGGGAGGCTTTTAGAGACCCAGTACTTC.

This rearrangement joins TRBV29-1 to TRBJ2-1; D unclear. The CDR3 runs to 12 residues. V lost 7 bases and J 6 bases, leaving 13 bases between the germline ends. Germline V gene lookup returns CDR1 SQVTM and CDR2 ANQGSEA. DNA for the CDR3: TGCAGCGCTCCGTTTGGGGTCAATGAGCAGTTCTTC. This codes for CSAPFGVNEQFF.

The chain recombines TRBV27 with TRBJ2-7; TRBD1 is a possible D gene (5 bases). CDR1 is MNHEY, CDR2 SMNVEV, per germline (reference sequence). The CDR3 covers 15 residues. The V gene lost 6 bases and the J gene lost 3 bases, with 18 bases spanning the gap. In DNA form, the CDR3 reads TGTGCCAGCAGCCGTGACAGAGCTGGGTTCTACGAGCAGTACTTC. Translating gives CASSRDRAGFYEQYF.